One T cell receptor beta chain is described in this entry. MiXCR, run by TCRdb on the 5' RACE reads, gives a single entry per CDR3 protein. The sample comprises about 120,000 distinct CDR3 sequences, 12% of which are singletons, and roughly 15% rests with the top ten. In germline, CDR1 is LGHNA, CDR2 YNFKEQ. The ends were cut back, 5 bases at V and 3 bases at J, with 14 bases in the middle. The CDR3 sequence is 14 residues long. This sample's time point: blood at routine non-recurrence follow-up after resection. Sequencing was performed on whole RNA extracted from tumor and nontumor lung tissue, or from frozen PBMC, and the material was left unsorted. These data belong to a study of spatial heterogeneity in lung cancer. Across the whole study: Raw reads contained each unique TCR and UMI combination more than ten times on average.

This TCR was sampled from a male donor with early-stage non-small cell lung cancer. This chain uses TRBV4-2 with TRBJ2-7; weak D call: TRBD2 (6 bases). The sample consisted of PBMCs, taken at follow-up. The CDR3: CASSGGAGNYEQYF. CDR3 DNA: TGTGCCAGCAGCGGTGGGGCGGGGAACTACGAGCAGTACTTC.